The rows below give T cell receptor beta chains drawn from one sample of a study of OX40 agonist ivuxolimab in advanced cancers. Assay used: immunoSEQ multiplex PCR; TCRdb lists only in-frame clones, some missing. The sample has tens of thousands of clones; 91% are singletons. The sequences come from CD4+ or CD8+ T cells sorted from blood, collected in a trial of the OX40 agonist ivuxolimab. The receptor set was obtained from an adult with an advanced solid tumor such as melanoma, head and neck, liver or kidney cancer. Both conserved end residues are part of each CDR3. D genes are given only for firm matches.

D	length	V	J	CDR3	DNA
TRBD1	15	TRBV2	TRBJ2-5	CASSPRTGGGETQYF	TGTGCCAGCAGCCCTAGGACAGGGGGAGGCGAGACCCAGTACTTC
-	14	TRBV6-1	TRBJ1-2	CASSEQTALGGYTF	TGTGCCAGCAGTGAACAGACAGCCCTAGGGGGCTACACCTTC
TRBD2	15	TRBV7-2	TRBJ2-7	CASSLPSGSHYEQYF	TGTGCCAGCAGCTTACCTAGCGGGAGTCACTACGAGCAGTACTTC
TRBD1	17	TRBV11-3	TRBJ2-7	CASSSISPTGASREQYF	TGTGCCAGCAGCTCAATCTCTCCGACAGGGGCGAGTCGCGAGCAGTACTTC
-	13	TRBV19	TRBJ2-7	CASSVRRALEQYF	TGTGCCAGTAGTGTTAGACGGGCTCTCGAGCAGTACTTC
TRBD2	17	TRBV11-2	TRBJ2-2	CASSLASGSSNTGELFF	TGTGCCAGCAGCTTGGCTAGCGGGAGCTCGAACACCGGGGAGCTGTTTTTT
-	13	TRBV7-9	TRBJ2-1	CASSLDWVNEQFF	TGTGCCAGCAGCTTAGATTGGGTGAATGAGCAGTTCTTC
-	16	TRBV11-1	TRBJ1-4	CASSLDTGSTGEKLFF	TGTGCCAGCAGCTTAGATACGGGGAGCACCGGCGAAAAACTGTTTTTT
TRBD1	16	TRBV7-3	TRBJ1-2	CASSMDRGKANYGYTF	TGTGCCAGCAGCATGGACAGGGGGAAGGCTAACTATGGCTACACCTTC
-	15	TRBV5-5	TRBJ1-3	CASSSLGSSGNTIYF	TGTGCCAGCAGCTCCCTCGGCAGCTCTGGAAACACCATATATTTT
-	14	TRBV4-2	TRBJ1-4	CASSQEGLGEKLFF	TGTGCCAGCAGCCAAGAGGGGCTCGGGGAAAAACTGTTTTTT
-	13	TRBV4-3	TRBJ1-1	CASSQAGSTEAFF	TGCGCCAGCAGCCAAGCAGGGTCAACTGAAGCTTTCTTT